The rows below give T cell receptor beta chains drawn from one sample of a study of STAT5B mutations in CD4+ large granular lymphocyte leukemia. TCRdb's copy holds only in-frame clones and misses some; the assay was immunoSEQ multiplex PCR. The table shows more than 20,000 clones, with 75% to 85% occurring only once. The specimen was CD4+ T cells from blood buffy coats. These receptors were collected from a human donor in good health. CDR3s include the opening cysteine and the closing phenylalanine or tryptophan. Each record gives: clone size, D gene, J gene, V gene, CDR3 DNA, CDR3 protein. The D gene is left open where the match is weak. Only some rows state a clone size, as once, few, many or a class for expanded clones.

.,.,TRBJ1-2,TRBV6-4,TGTGCCAGCAGAGCGGACGGAGCCTCAATAGGGGGCTACACCTTC,CASRADGASIGGYTF
.,TRBD1,TRBJ1-1,TRBV28,TGTGCCAGCAGTTATGTGGGACAGAAGAACACTGAAGCTTTCTTT,CASSYVGQKNTEAFF
.,.,TRBJ1-1,TRBV19,TGTGCCAGCGGAAATACAGTGAACACTGAAGCTTTCTTT,CASGNTVNTEAFF
few,TRBD1,TRBJ1-1,TRBV14,TGTGCCAGCAGCCCCTCCGGGACAGCAAACACTGAAGCTTTCTTT,CASSPSGTANTEAFF
.,.,TRBJ2-1,TRBV7-8,TGTGCCAGCAGCTTCAGGAGGGGGAACAATGAGCAGTTCTTC,CASSFRRGNNEQFF
.,.,TRBJ2-7,TRBV6-5,TGTGCCAGCAGTTACACCAAGACAGGATACACCTACGAGCAGTACTTC,CASSYTKTGYTYEQYF
once,.,TRBJ2-6,TRBV19,TGTGCCAGTAGTATTGAAAGGTCCTCTGGGGCCAACGTCCTGACTTTC,CASSIERSSGANVLTF
.,.,TRBJ2-7,TRBV7-9,TGTGCCAGCAGCCCGCTCGACAGGAGGAGCTCCTACGAGCAGTACTTC,CASSPLDRRSSYEQYF
.,.,TRBJ2-3,TRBV4-1,TGCGCCAGCAGCCAAGAGCGGAGGGGCGGCACAGATACGCAGTATTTT,CASSQERRGGTDTQYF
.,.,TRBJ2-2,TRBV7-9,TGTGCCAGCAGCTTTCCCCCCGGGGGCATTGGTCCGGGGGAGCTGTTTTTT,CASSFPPGGIGPGELFF
.,.,TRBJ2-3,TRBV27,TGTGCCAGCAGTTTCAGGGGTCCTTCAAGCACAGATACGCAGTATTTT,CASSFRGPSSTDTQYF